This TCR beta chain was sequenced during a study of shared clonotypes between healthy human individuals. CDR3 length: 14 residues. CDR1 is MNHNS, CDR2 SASEGT, per germline. The V end was cut by 5 bases, the J end by 0 bases, with 10 bases between. Assay: immunoSEQ multiplex PCR; the TCRdb copy retains only in-frame clones and omits some. The sample contains some 2 million clones, about 95% of which appear only once. Points on this clone: Different DNA sequences within this sample yield the same CDR3.

The V call is TRBV6-1, the J call TRBJ1-2; no firm D call. The sequence was collected from a man aged 18 to 30 in good health. Sequencing was carried out using naive CD4+ T cells sorted from blood. The subset is: CD45RA+ positively selected. DNA for the CDR3: TGTGCCAGCAGTAGGACCGACTCTAACTATGGCTACACCTTC. Encoded protein: CASSRTDSNYGYTF.